A selection of T cell receptor beta chains follows, all from one sample in a study of metastatic and nonmetastatic thyroid tumors. Using MiXCR, TCRdb reanalyzed the PCR reads. Found here are 30,000 to 35,000 clones, about 15% of them singletons; the top ten hold 6.9%. Sequencing used blood. The receptor source for this set is a female donor with papillary thyroid cancer or a benign thyroid nodule (not recorded which). Some clones in this sample may be carry-over from other donors' samples. CDR3s include the opening cysteine and the closing phenylalanine or tryptophan. A D gene is named only where the DNA matches it firmly. Clone size is stated in some rows and not others, as once, few, many or a class when expanded.

CDR3 DNA	CDR3 protein	clone size	J gene	CDR3 length	D gene	V gene
TGCGCCAGCAGTGAGTCCCAACTCAGCGGGAGGTTCGATGAGCAGTTCTTC	CASSESQLSGRFDEQFF	many	TRBJ2-1	17	TRBD2	TRBV10-1
TGTGCCAGCAGCTTTGGGGTTTATAATGAAAAACTGTTTTTT	CASSFGVYNEKLFF	many	TRBJ1-4	14	-	TRBV7-2
TGCAGTGCTAGAGGTAGGATGTGGTACGAGCAGTACTTC	CSARGRMWYEQYF	-	TRBJ2-7	13	-	TRBV20-1
TGTGCCAGCAGCTTAGCCGGCGGGGCCGAGCAGTACTTC	CASSLAGGAEQYF	medium-sized	TRBJ2-7	13	-	TRBV11-2
TGTGCCAGCAGTTACTCGCCAGGGGGCGGCGGCTACACCTTC	CASSYSPGGGGYTF	many	TRBJ1-2	14	TRBD1	TRBV6-5
TGTGCCAGTAGTCCCCATGGTCTGGACTATGGCTACACCTTC	CASSPHGLDYGYTF	many	TRBJ1-2	14	-	TRBV19
TGTGCCACATCCGCCGGGGGCTACGAGCAGTACTTC	CATSAGGYEQYF	many	TRBJ2-7	12	-	TRBV3-1
TGTGCCGCCGGGGTGGGCACCGGGGAGCTGTTTTTT	CAAGVGTGELFF	many	TRBJ2-2	12	-	TRBV30
TGTGCCAGCAGCTTTAATAGCGGGAGGCTTCAGGCAGCCGGGGAGCTGTTTTTT	CASSFNSGRLQAAGELFF	many	TRBJ2-2	18	TRBD2	TRBV12-3/TRBV12-4
TGCAGTGCCAGGACTAGCGGGAACGCCGGGGAGCTGTTTTTT	CSARTSGNAGELFF	many	TRBJ2-2	14	TRBD2	TRBV20-1
TGTGCCAGCAGCGTAGATCAGTACAATGAGCAGTTCTTC	CASSVDQYNEQFF	many	TRBJ2-1	13	-	TRBV9
TGTGCCAGCAGTCCCTGGCCAAATAATTCACCCCTCCACTTT	CASSPWPNNSPLHF	medium-sized	TRBJ1-6	14	-	TRBV6-1
TGCGCCAGCAGCTTGGCTCCCCAGAACTATGGCTACACCTTC	CASSLAPQNYGYTF	many	TRBJ1-2	14	-	TRBV5-1
TGCAGCGTTGACCAGGGTATTATGAACACTGAAGCTTTCTTT	CSVDQGIMNTEAFF	many	TRBJ1-1	14	-	TRBV29-1
TGTGCCAGCTCACCACCGGGGAGCTCCTATAATTCACCCCTCCACTTT	CASSPPGSSYNSPLHF	-	TRBJ1-6	16	-	TRBV18
TGTGCCAGCAGCCTCGTACTAGCTGTTCTAAGAGGGAAAGAGACCCAGTACTTC	CASSLVLAVLRGKETQYF	-	TRBJ2-5	18	-	TRBV7-8
TGTGCCAGCAGCCCAACCGGGACAGGTCTTTACGAGCAGTACTTC	CASSPTGTGLYEQYF	many	TRBJ2-7	15	TRBD1	TRBV9
TGTGCCACCAGTGACCCTACTAGCGGCGCGAACACCGGGGAGCTGTTTTTT	CATSDPTSGANTGELFF	-	TRBJ2-2	17	TRBD2	TRBV24-1
TGTGCCAGCAGCTCTGGTGGAAGCGGGAGTACGGGGGCCAAAAACATTCAGTACTTC	CASSSGGSGSTGAKNIQYF	once	TRBJ2-4	19	TRBD2	TRBV11-1
TGCGCCAGCAGCTTGGGCCTCGGTAAGGACGAGCAGTACTTC	CASSLGLGKDEQYF	many	TRBJ2-7	14	-	TRBV5-1
TGTGCCTGGAAAGTTTGGGACAGGGCCGCCGGGGAGCTGTTTTTT	CAWKVWDRAAGELFF	many	TRBJ2-2	15	TRBD1	TRBV30
TGTGCCAGCAGTTCCACCTCGGTTGGGACTTACTACGAGCAGTACTTC	CASSSTSVGTYYEQYF	many	TRBJ2-7	16	-	TRBV28
TGTGCCAGCAGCCGATCGGGACAGTATAGCAATCAGCCCCAGCATTTT	CASSRSGQYSNQPQHF	few	TRBJ1-5	16	TRBD1	TRBV28
TGCAGTGCCTCCCCTAGCGGGGCTAGCACAGATACGCAGTATTTT	CSASPSGASTDTQYF	many	TRBJ2-3	15	TRBD2	TRBV20-1
TGTGCCAGCACCTGTACAGGAGGTTACACTGAAGCTTTCTTC	CASTCTGGYTEAFF	-	TRBJ1-1	14	-	TRBV12-3/TRBV12-4
TGTGCCATCAGGAGGGATATGAACACTGAAGCTTTCTTT	CAIRRDMNTEAFF	many	TRBJ1-1	13	-	TRBV10-3
TGTGCCAGCAGTCCCACGAGGAGTCGACGGGGAGCAGATACGCAGTATTTT	CASSPTRSRRGADTQYF	few	TRBJ2-3	17	-	TRBV12-3/TRBV12-4
TGCAGTGCTTATACAAACAGGGTGGACACTGAAGCTTTCTTT	CSAYTNRVDTEAFF	few	TRBJ1-1	14	-	TRBV20-1
TGTGCCAGCAGTTACGCCGAATCCTACGAGCAGTACTTC	CASSYAESYEQYF	-	TRBJ2-7	13	-	TRBV6-2/TRBV6-3
TGCAGTGCTAGTCCCCTTATGGGACAGTCCTACGAGCAGTACTTC	CSASPLMGQSYEQYF	medium-sized	TRBJ2-7	15	TRBD1	TRBV20-1
TGCGCCAGCAGTGTGGGGGGGCAGCCCCAGCATTTT	CASSVGGQPQHF	many	TRBJ1-5	12	-	TRBV10-2
TGTGCCAGCAGCCCAGCGCCGGGACCCGGATTCCCCCAGCATTTT	CASSPAPGPGFPQHF	many	TRBJ1-5	15	-	TRBV7-8
TGCGCCAGCAGCTGGGAGGGACAGGGGACCTACGAGCAGTACTTC	CASSWEGQGTYEQYF	-	TRBJ2-7	15	TRBD1	TRBV5-1
TGTGCCAGCAAGTTCCCCCGGTCCTACGAGCAGTACTTC	CASKFPRSYEQYF	-	TRBJ2-7	13	-	TRBV28